At least ten counts were recorded for the clone carrying this T cell receptor beta chain. Its antigen is undetermined. These data originate in a study of neurological immune-mediated disorders. Regarding the study as a whole: Private repertoires in all groups were suggested by the finding that expanded clones across subjects shared no CDR3 amino acid sequences.

Time point here: longitudinal time-point 1 (baseline). Volunteers from a blood bank in Maryland, USA, made up the healthy controls. As for the cDNA, it was generated by 5'RACE with 10-nucleotide random UMIs. In TCRdb, the 5' RACE reads were re-called with MiXCR into one record per CDR3 protein. Of over 70,000 distinct CDR3 sequences listed, about 9.4% are singletons. The CDR3 runs to 17 residues. Germline V gene lookup returns CDR1 MGHDK and CDR2 SYGVNS. The junction had 4 bases not matched to a gene; V was cut back by 6 bases and J by 0 bases. Sequencing was performed on PBMCs. The gene calls are TRBV25-1 and TRBJ2-2; 13 nucleotides align to TRBD2. This TCR was sampled from a man aged 25-40 years in good health. CDR3 residues: CASSGLAGATNTGELFF. The CDR3 DNA sequence: TGTGCCAGCAGCGGACTAGCGGGAGCCACGAACACCGGGGAGCTGTTTTTT.